The 18 T cell receptor beta chains below come from one sample, sequenced in a study of Ad26.COV2.S vaccination and SARS-CoV-2 variants. Clones were read by immunoSEQ multiplex PCR, and TCRdb kept only the in-frame ones, dropping some. The top ten clones hold around 2.2% of a sample with some 340,000 clones, around four fifths of them seen once. Treatment reported: roughly 19 received Ad26.COV2.S at low or high dose, single or two shots; roughly 5 received placebo; per-sample allocation not given. At day 63 after the first vaccine or placebo injection, samples were drawn. Sequenced here: peripheral blood, sampled in a trial of Ad26.COV2.S vaccine versus placebo. The receptors originated from a person aged 18-65 years who received the Ad26.COV2.S COVID-19 vaccine or a placebo.

The CDR3 spells CASSPGQGDRETQYF. The CDR3 bases are TGTGCCAGCTCACCAGGGCAAGGGGACCGAGAGACCCAGTACTTC. The chain is built from TRBV18 and TRBJ2-5, with D possibly being TRBD1 or TRBD2 (5 bases each). This CDR3 has 15 amino acids. Trimming stripped 2 bases from V and 4 bases from J, with 14 bases between. From germline, CDR1 is KGHSH and CDR2 LQKENI.

This clone was detected once. The CDR3: CASSPRDRAYEQYF. For the CDR3, the DNA is TGTGCCAGCAGCCCCCGGGACAGAGCCTACGAGCAGTACTTC. The V and J genes are TRBV3-1 (or the pseudogene TRBV3-2) and TRBJ2-7; 7 bases are shared with TRBD1. With V trimmed by 4 bases and J by 2 bases, 5 bases remained unmatched. The CDR3 spans 14 residues. Germline CDR1 is LGHDT and CDR2 is YNNKEL (reference sequence).

This clone appeared a single time. The J gene is TRBJ2-5, the V gene TRBV5-1; possibly TRBD2 for D (5 bases). CDR3 size: 16 residues. The V gene lost 5 bases and the J gene lost 4 bases, with 21 bases spanning the gap. CDR1 and CDR2 from the germline V gene are SGHRS and YFSETQ. The CDR3 here is CASSPLSASIGETQYF. DNA for the CDR3: TGCGCCAGCAGTCCCCTCTCGGCTAGCATTGGAGAGACCCAGTACTTC. Looking up the rest from reference TRBV5-1 and TRBJ2-5 gives the full variable domain: KAGVTQTPRYLIKTRGQQVTLSCSPISGHRSVSWYQQTPGQGLQFLFEYFSETQRNKGNFPGRFSGRQFSNSRSEMNVSTLELGDSALYLCASSPLSASIGETQYFGPGTRLLVL.

The rearrangement joins TRBV6-5 to TRBJ2-7; TRBD2 matches at 8 bases. The CDR3 is 16 amino acids. V dropped 4 bases and J dropped 5; count of bases not matched to a gene: 13. The germline CDR1 and CDR2 sequences are MNHEY and SVGAGI. CDR3 residues: CASSSHGTSLGHEQYF. The CDR3 DNA reads TGTGCCAGCAGTTCTCACGGGACTAGTCTAGGACACGAGCAGTACTTC.

The chain joins TRBV14 to TRBJ2-7; D might be TRBD1 or TRBD2, each matching 5 bases. In germline, CDR1 is SGHDN, CDR2 FVKESK. CDR3 length: 12 amino acids. The ends were cut back, 10 bases at V and 5 bases at J, with 15 bases in the middle. In nucleotides, the CDR3 is TGTGCCACCCCCCCCCGGGGCAACGAGCAGTACTTC. Protein sequence: CATPPRGNEQYF.

The rearrangement uses TRBV15 and TRBJ2-7; D possibly corresponds to TRBD2 (5 bases). V lost 4 bases to trimming and J lost 3 bases, with 13 bases between them. Germline values: CDR1 LNHNV, CDR2 YYDKDF (reference sequence). The length of the CDR3 is 14 residues. CDR3 region: CATSKRNGGYEQYF. The CDR3 DNA sequence: TGTGCCACCAGCAAGCGGAACGGTGGCTACGAGCAGTACTTC. Full variable domain (rest looked up from reference TRBV15 and TRBJ2-7): DAMVIQNPRYQVTQFGKPVTLSCSQTLNHNVMYWYQQKSSQAPKLLFHYYDKDFNNEADTPDNFQSRRPNTSFCFLDIRSPGLGDTAMYLCATSKRNGGYEQYFGPGTRLTVT.

The rearrangement joins TRBV5-4 to TRBJ2-7; 9 bases fit TRBD1. Germline V gene data show CDR1 as SGHNT and CDR2 as YYREEE (reference sequence). The length of the CDR3 is 14 residues. J was trimmed by 4 bases and V by 4 bases; bases with no gene match: 6. The CDR3: CASSLGQGIYEQYF. The CDR3, as DNA: TGTGCCAGCAGCCTGGGACAGGGTATTTACGAGCAGTACTTC.

The chain has TRBV28 and TRBJ1-5; TRBD1 matches 10 bases. After removal of 4 bases from V and 3 bases from J, the junction contained 6 bases not matched to a gene. The CDR3 covers 16 residues. The germline CDR1 and CDR2 sequences are MDHEN and SYDVKM. The CDR3 DNA reads TGTGCCAGCAGTTACGGACAGGGGGGGTCCAATCAGCCCCAGCATTTT. This codes for CASSYGQGGSNQPQHF.

The chain joins TRBV5-1 to TRBJ2-5; TRBD2 aligns across 10 bases. The CDR3 is 18 amino acids. V shed 3 bases and J 4 bases; nucleotides not matched to a gene: 15. Germline V gene data show CDR1 as SGHRS and CDR2 as YFSETQ. The CDR3 loop reads CASSSTFQRGGRGETQYF. The CDR3, as DNA: TGCGCCAGCAGCTCGACGTTTCAGCGGGGGGGTCGGGGAGAGACCCAGTACTTC.

The gene calls are TRBV19 and TRBJ2-2; D may correspond to TRBD1 or TRBD2 (6 bases each). The CDR3 length is 16 residues. The ends were cut back, 6 bases at V and 2 bases at J, with 16 bases in the middle. The V gene's germline CDR1 is LNHDA and CDR2 SQIVND (reference sequence). The CDR3 loop is CASRTGGRINTGELFF. The DNA for the CDR3 is TGTGCCAGTAGGACCGGGGGCAGGATAAACACCGGGGAGCTGTTTTTT.

This chain links TRBV10-3 with TRBJ1-2; possible D gene TRBD1, 5 bases. Germline CDR1 reads ENHRY; CDR2 reads SYGVKD. The germline V and J ends were trimmed by 2 bases and 6 bases, with 19 bases remaining between them. The CDR3 consists of 16 residues. CDR3 nucleotide sequence: TGTGCCATCAGTGAGATGAGGGAAGGGGCTATTGATGGCTACACCTTC. Residues: CAISEMREGAIDGYTF.

The gene calls are TRBV6-5 and TRBJ1-6, with D uncertain. With 7 bases removed from V and 14 bases from J, the gap between germline ends came to 18 bases. The CDR3 covers 13 residues. Germline-derived CDR1 and CDR2 are MNHEY and SVGAGI. For the CDR3, the DNA is TGTGCCAGCACCACCCGACCCCCCTCGGCCCTCCACTTT. This encodes CASTTRPPSALHF.

CDR3 loop: CASSQGSGGAPYNEQFF. The CDR3 DNA follows: TGTGCCAGCAGCCAAGGGAGCGGGGGGGCCCCCTACAATGAGCAGTTCTTC. The chain employs TRBV3-1 (or the pseudogene TRBV3-2) and TRBJ2-1; 10 positions agree with TRBD2. CDR3 size: 17 residues. Germline V gene sequence: CDR1 LGHDT, CDR2 YNNKEL (reference sequence). Trimming at V came to 1 base and at J to 2 bases, leaving 5 bases not matched to a gene.

The sample holds one count of this clone. The gene calls are TRBV6-5 and TRBJ2-3; no clear D. CDR1 and CDR2 from the germline V gene are MNHEY and SVGAGI. CDR3 size: 12 residues. Trimming removed 6 bases at V and 5 bases at J, with 9 bases between. Here the CDR3 reads CASSLNGDTQYF. As DNA, the CDR3 is TGTGCCAGCAGCCTCAACGGAGATACGCAGTATTTT.

The chain has TRBV5-1 and TRBJ1-2; unclear D gene. The CDR3 runs 14 residues. Per germline, CDR1 SGHRS and CDR2 YFSETQ. Trimming stripped 4 bases from V and 4 bases from J, with 14 bases between. The CDR3 sequence is CASSAGEGTYGYTF. The CDR3 DNA is TGCGCCAGCAGCGCCGGGGAGGGCACCTATGGCTACACCTTC. Filled out from reference TRBV5-1 and TRBJ1-2, the complete variable domain reads KAGVTQTPRYLIKTRGQQVTLSCSPISGHRSVSWYQQTPGQGLQFLFEYFSETQRNKGNFPGRFSGRQFSNSRSEMNVSTLELGDSALYLCASSAGEGTYGYTFGSGTRLTVV.

This clone showed up just once. The genes are TRBV4-2 and TRBJ1-2; 8 bases are shared with TRBD1. This CDR3 is 14 amino acids long. The V gene's germline CDR1 is LGHNA and CDR2 YNFKEQ. V shed 1 base, J shed 5 bases, and the junction held 3 bases outside the gene matches. The CDR3, as DNA: TGTGCCAGCAGCCAAGGGACAGGGAGATATGGCTACACCTTC. Amino acid sequence: CASSQGTGRYGYTF.

In its sample, this clone was seen once. The rearrangement joins TRBV5-6 to TRBJ1-2; D gene unclear. Trimming left V 9 bases short and J 6 bases short, with 24 bases between. The CDR3 loop spans 15 amino acids. Per the germline V gene, CDR1 is SGHDT and CDR2 is YYEEEE. The CDR3 DNA reads as TGTGCCACCAGTTACAAGGGCGGAGGGATTGATGGCTACACCTTC. This codes for CATSYKGGGIDGYTF.

This chain joins TRBV6-5 and TRBJ1-2; D might be TRBD1 (5 bases). V was shortened by 11 bases and J by 5 bases, with 21 bases between the two germline ends. The V gene's germline CDR1 is MNHEY and CDR2 SVGAGI. The length of the CDR3 is 14 residues. The CDR3 is CAQQFIKQEYGYTF. The CDR3 DNA is TGTGCCCAGCAGTTTATTAAACAGGAATATGGCTACACCTTC.